This T cell receptor (beta chain) emerged from a study of shared clonotypes between healthy human individuals. Germline loops: CDR1 SQVTM, CDR2 ANQGSEA. The J segment lost 5 bases and the V segment lost 5 bases, leaving 4 bases of the junction unmatched. CDR3 size: 12 residues. The assay was immunoSEQ multiplex PCR, and TCRdb's table has in-frame clones only and misses some. The sample contains 1,500,000 or so clones, just under 99% of which appear only once. Input material: naive CD4+ T cells sorted from blood. Regarding subset: CD45RA+ positively selected. The chain links TRBV29-1 to TRBJ2-7; TRBD1 aligns across 9 bases. The TCR sequence derives from a man aged 25-40 years in good health. The CDR3 DNA reads TGCAGCGTTAGCCGGGACAGGGACGAGCAGTACTTC. Translation gives CSVSRDRDEQYF.